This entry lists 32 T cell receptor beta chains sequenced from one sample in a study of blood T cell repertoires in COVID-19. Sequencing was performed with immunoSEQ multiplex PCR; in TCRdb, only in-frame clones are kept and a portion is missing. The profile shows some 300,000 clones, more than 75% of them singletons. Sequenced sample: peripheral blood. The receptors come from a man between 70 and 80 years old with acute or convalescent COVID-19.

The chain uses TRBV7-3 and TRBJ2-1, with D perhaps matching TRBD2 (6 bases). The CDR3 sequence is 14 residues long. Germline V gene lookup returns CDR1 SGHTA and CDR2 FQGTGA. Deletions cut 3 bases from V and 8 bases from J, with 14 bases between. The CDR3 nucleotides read TGTGCCAGCAGCTTGTGGGGGTCTAGCGATGAGCAGTTCTTC. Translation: CASSLWGSSDEQFF. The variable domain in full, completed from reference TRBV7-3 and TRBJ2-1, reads GAGVSQTPSNKVTEKGKYVELRCDPISGHTALYWYRQSLGQGPEFLIYFQGTGAADDSGLPNDRFFAVRPEGSVSTLKIQRTERGDSAVYLCASSLWGSSDEQFFGPGTRLTVL.

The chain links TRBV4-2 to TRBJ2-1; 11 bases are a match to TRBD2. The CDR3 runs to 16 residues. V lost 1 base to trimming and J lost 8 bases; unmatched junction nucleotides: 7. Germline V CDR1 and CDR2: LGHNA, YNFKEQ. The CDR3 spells CASSQAASGRLHEQFF. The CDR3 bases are TGTGCCAGCAGCCAAGCAGCTAGCGGGAGGCTCCATGAGCAGTTCTTC.

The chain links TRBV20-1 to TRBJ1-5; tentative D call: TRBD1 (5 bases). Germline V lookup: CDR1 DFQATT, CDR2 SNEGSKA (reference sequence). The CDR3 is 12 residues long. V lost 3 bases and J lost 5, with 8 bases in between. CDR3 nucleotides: TGCAGTGCTAGTGGGGGGGATCAGCCCCAGCATTTT. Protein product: CSASGGDQPQHF.

The CDR3 nucleotides read TGTGCCAGCAGCCAAGATGGCCAGGTTACCTACGAGCAGTACTTC. It codes for CASSQDGQVTYEQYF. The V gene is TRBV4-2, the J gene TRBJ2-7; D gene uncertain. Germline V lookup: CDR1 LGHNA, CDR2 YNFKEQ. V was cut by 0 bases and J by 2 bases, with 11 bases left in between. This CDR3 has 15 residues.

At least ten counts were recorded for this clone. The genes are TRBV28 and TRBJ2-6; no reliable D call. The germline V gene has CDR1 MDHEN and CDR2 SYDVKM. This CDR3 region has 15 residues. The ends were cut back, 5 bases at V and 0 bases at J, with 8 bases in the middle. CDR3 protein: CASSTPSSGANVLTF. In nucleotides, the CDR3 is TGTGCCAGCAGTACTCCTAGCTCTGGGGCCAACGTCCTGACTTTC.

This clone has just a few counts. CDR3 in DNA: TGTGCCAGCAGTGGGGGGTATCAGCCCCAGCATTTT. Translating it yields CASSGGYQPQHF. The chain links TRBV12-3 or TRBV12-4 to TRBJ1-5, with a tentative D call TRBD1 (5 bases). V was trimmed by 5 bases and J by 5 bases, leaving 7 bases between them. The CDR3 is 12 residues long.

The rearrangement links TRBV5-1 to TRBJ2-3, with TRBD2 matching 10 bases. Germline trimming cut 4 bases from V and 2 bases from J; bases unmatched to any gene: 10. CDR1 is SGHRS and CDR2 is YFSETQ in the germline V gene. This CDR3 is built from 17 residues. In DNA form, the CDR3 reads TGCGCCAGCAGCGGCCTCTGGACTAGCGGTATCACAGATACGCAGTATTTT. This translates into CASSGLWTSGITDTQYF.

The CDR3 is CASSLDGDYSNQPQHF. The CDR3 bases are TGCGCCAGCAGCTTGGACGGGGATTATAGCAATCAGCCCCAGCATTTT. The genes are TRBV5-1 and TRBJ1-5; D call uncertain. Germline values: CDR1 SGHRS, CDR2 YFSETQ. CDR3 length equals 16 residues. Trimming left V 0 bases short and J 0 bases short, with 10 bases between.

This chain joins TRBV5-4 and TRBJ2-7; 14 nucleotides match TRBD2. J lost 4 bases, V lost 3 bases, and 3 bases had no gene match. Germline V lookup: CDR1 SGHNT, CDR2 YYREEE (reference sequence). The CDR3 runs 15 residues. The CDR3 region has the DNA TGTGCCAGCAGCTCGGGGACTAGCGGGAGTTACGAGCAGTACTTC. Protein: CASSSGTSGSYEQYF.

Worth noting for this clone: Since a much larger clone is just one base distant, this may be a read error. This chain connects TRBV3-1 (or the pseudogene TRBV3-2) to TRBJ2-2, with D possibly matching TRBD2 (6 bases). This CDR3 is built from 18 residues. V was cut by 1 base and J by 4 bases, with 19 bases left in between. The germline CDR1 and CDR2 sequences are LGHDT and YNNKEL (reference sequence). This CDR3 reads CASSQATSRRAGTGELFF. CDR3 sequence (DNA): TGTGCCAGCAGCCAAGCAACTAGCAGGAGGGCGGGCACCGGGGAGCTGTTTTTT.

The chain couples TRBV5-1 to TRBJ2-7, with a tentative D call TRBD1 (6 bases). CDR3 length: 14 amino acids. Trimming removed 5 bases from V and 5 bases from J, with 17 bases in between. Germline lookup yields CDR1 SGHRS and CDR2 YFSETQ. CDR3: CASSLNRAEHEQYF. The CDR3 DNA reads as TGCGCCAGCAGTCTTAACAGGGCCGAGCACGAGCAGTACTTC.

The CDR3: CASSFIAGAEETQYF. The CDR3 DNA sequence: TGTGCCAGCAGTTTCATAGCGGGAGCGGAGGAGACCCAGTACTTC. The chain carries TRBV27 and TRBJ2-5; 9 bases line up with TRBD2. CDR3 length: 15 residues. Germline V gene data show CDR1 as MNHEY and CDR2 as SMNVEV (reference sequence). V gave up 3 bases and J gave up 5 bases; unmatched junction bases: 7.

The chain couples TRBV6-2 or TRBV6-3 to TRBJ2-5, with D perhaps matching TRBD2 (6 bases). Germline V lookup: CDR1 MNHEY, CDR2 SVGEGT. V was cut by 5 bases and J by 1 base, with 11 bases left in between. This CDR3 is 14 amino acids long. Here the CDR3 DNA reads TGTGCCAGCAGTCGCGGGACCATCCAAGAGACCCAGTACTTC. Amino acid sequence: CASSRGTIQETQYF.

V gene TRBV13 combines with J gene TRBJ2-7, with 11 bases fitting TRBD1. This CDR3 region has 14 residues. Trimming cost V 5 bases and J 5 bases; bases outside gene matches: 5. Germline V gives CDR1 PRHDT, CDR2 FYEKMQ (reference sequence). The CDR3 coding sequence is TGTGCCAGCAGCACCCGGACAGGGGGCAACGAGCAGTACTTC. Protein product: CASSTRTGGNEQYF.

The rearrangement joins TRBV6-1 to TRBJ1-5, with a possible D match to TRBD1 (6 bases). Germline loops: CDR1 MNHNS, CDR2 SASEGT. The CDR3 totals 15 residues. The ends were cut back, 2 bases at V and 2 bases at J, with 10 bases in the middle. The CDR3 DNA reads TGTGCCAGCAGTGAAATTCCAGGGGGCAATCAGCCCCAGCATTTT. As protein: CASSEIPGGNQPQHF.

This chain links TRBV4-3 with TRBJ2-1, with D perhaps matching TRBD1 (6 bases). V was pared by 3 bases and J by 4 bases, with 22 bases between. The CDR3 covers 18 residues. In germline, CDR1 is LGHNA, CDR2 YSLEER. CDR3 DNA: TGCGCCAGCAGCCACTACGCGCATAGGGGGTCAGGATACAATGAGCAGTTCTTC. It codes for CASSHYAHRGSGYNEQFF.

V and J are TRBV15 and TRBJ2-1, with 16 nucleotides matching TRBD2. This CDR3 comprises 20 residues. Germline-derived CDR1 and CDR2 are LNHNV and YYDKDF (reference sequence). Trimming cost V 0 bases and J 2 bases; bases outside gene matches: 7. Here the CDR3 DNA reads TGTGCCACCAGCAGAGAGGGACTAGCGGGAGGGCCGAGGACCTACAATGAGCAGTTCTTC. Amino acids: CATSREGLAGGPRTYNEQFF.

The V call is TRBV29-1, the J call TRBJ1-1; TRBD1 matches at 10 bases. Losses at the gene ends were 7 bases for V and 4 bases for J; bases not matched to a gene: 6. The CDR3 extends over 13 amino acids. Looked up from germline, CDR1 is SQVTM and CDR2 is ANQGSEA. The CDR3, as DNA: TGCAGCGCCCCCCGGGACAGGGGCACTGAAGCTTTCTTT. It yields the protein CSAPRDRGTEAFF.

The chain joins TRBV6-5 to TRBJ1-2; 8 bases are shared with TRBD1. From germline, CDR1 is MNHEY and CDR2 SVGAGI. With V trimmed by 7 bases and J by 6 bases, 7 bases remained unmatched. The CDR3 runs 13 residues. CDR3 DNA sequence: TGTGCCAGCAATAACCCAGGGGGCAATGGCTACACCTTC. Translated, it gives CASNNPGGNGYTF.

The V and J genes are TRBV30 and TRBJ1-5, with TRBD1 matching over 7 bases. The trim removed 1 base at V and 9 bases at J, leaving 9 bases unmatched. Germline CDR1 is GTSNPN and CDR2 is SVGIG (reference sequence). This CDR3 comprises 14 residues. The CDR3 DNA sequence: TGTGCCTGGAGTGCGACAGGGCTGGGTGGGCCCCAGCATTTT. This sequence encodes CAWSATGLGGPQHF.

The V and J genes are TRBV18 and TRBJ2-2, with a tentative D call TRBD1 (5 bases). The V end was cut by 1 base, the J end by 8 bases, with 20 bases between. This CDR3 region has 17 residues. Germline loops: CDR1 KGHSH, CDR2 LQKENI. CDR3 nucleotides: TGTGCCAGCTCACCACGCCAGGGCCCCCAATATCTGGGGGAGCTGTTTTTT. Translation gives CASSPRQGPQYLGELFF.

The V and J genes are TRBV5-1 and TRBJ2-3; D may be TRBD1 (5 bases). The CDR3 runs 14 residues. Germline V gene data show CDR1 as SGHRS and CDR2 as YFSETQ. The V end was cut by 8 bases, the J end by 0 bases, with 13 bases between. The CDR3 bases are TGCGCCAGTACATCCAGGGTTAGCACAGATACGCAGTATTTT. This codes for CASTSRVSTDTQYF.

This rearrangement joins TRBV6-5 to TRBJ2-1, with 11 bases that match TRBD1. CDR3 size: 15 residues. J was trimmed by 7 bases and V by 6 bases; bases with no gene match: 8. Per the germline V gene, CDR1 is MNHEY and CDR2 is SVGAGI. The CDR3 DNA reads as TGTGCCAGCAGCGCAGGGACAGGGGGTGGGAATGAGCAGTTCTTC. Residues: CASSAGTGGGNEQFF.

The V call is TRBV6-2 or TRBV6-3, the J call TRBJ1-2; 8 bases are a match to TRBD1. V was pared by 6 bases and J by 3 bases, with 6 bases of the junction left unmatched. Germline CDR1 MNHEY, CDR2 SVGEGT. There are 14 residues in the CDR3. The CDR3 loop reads CASSGTGGYYGYTF. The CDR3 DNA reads TGTGCCAGCAGCGGGACAGGCGGTTACTATGGCTACACCTTC.

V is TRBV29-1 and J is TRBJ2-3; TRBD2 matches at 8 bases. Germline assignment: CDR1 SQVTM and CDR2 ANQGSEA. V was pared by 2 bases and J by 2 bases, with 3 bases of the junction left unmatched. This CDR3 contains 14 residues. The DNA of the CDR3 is TGCAGCGTTGAAACTAGCGGATACACAGATACGCAGTATTTT. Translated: CSVETSGYTDTQYF.

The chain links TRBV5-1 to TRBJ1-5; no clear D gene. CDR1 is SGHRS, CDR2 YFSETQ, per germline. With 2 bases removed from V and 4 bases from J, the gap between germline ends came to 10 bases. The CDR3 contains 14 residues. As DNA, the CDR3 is TGCGCCAGCAGCTTAGGATCCGGGAATCAGCCCCAGCATTTT. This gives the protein CASSLGSGNQPQHF.

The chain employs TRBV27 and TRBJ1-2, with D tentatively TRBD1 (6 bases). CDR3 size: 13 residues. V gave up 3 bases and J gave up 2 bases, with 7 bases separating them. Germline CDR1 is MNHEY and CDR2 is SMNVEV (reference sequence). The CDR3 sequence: CASSFGTNYGYTF. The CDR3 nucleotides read TGTGCCAGCAGTTTCGGGACAAACTATGGCTACACCTTC.

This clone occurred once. The CDR3 spells CASSTTGGSTEAFF. As DNA, the CDR3 is TGTGCCAGCAGCACGACAGGGGGTTCAACTGAAGCTTTCTTT. V usage is TRBV28 and J usage is TRBJ1-1; 9 bases agree with TRBD1. The germline V gene encodes CDR1 MDHEN and CDR2 SYDVKM. The J segment lost 5 bases and the V segment lost 6 bases, leaving 7 bases of the junction unmatched. The CDR3 runs 14 residues.

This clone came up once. In DNA form, the CDR3 reads TGTGCCAGCAGTGAGACCATGGGGGGTAGCAATCAGCCCCAGCATTTT. It translates to CASSETMGGSNQPQHF. This chain joins TRBV2 and TRBJ1-5; D possibly corresponds to TRBD1 (5 bases). The CDR3 runs to 16 residues. Between the trimmed V and J ends, which lost 3 bases and 0 bases, there was a span of 12 bases. Germline assignment: CDR1 SNHLY and CDR2 FYNNEI.

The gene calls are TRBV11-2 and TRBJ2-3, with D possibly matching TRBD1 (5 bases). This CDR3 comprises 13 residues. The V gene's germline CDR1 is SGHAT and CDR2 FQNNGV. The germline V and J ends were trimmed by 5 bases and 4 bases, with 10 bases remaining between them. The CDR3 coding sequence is TGTGCCAGCAGCCGAAGGGGTGCAGATACGCAGTATTTT. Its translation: CASSRRGADTQYF.

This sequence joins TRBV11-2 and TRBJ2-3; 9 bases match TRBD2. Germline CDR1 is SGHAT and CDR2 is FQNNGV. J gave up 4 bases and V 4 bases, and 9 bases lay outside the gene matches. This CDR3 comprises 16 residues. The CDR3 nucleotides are TGTGCCAGCAGCTATTATAGCGGGGGTCACTCAGATACGCAGTATTTT. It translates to CASSYYSGGHSDTQYF.

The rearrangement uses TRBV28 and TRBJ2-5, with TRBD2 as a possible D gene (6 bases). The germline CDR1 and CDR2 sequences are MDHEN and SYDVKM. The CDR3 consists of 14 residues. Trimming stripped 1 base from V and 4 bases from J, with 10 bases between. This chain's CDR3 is CASSLSAGSETQYF. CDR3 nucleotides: TGTGCCAGCAGTTTATCGGCGGGGTCAGAGACCCAGTACTTC. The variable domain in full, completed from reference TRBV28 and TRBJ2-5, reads DVKVTQSSRYLVKRTGEKVFLECVQDMDHENMFWYRQDPGLGLRLIYFSYDVKMKEKGDIPEGYSVSREKKERFSLILESASTNQTSMYLCASSLSAGSETQYFGPGTRLLVL.